This T cell receptor beta chain came from a study of vaccination effects on CD4 cells after COVID-19. The study, taken as a whole, reports: The study, lacking early post-infection timepoints, had few convalescent patients. Just 1 of 255 vaccine-induced clones in healthy recipients was cross-reactive.

TCRdb keeps only in-frame clones here, not all; method: immunoSEQ multiplex PCR. Of fewer than 80,000 clones in the sample, around 74% are singletons; the top ten hold roughly 1.6%. Only a few counts were recorded for this clone. Its antigen is still unknown. Antigen-specific CD4+ T cell clonotypes were called by their expansion after viral peptide-pool culture in ViraFEST. The authors isolated CD4+ T cells after around nine days of culture. The cohort was immunized with two doses of either the BNT162b2 or mRNA-1273 vaccine. Vaccine recipients, nucleocapsid antibody negative, had no prior SARS-CoV-2 infection. Days 3 and 7 saw half the medium replaced with IL-2 medium. The sample here was CD4+ T cells from PBMCs cultured with HCoV-229E spike peptides, taken after COVID-19 vaccination. The TCR sequence derives from a human donor who received a COVID-19 vaccine.

The CDR3 bases are TGTGCCAGTAGTATACGCCTGAACACTGAAGCTTTCTTT. Its translation is CASSIRLNTEAFF. The rearrangement joins TRBV19 to TRBJ1-1, with no clear D. The CDR3 has 13 residues. V shed 2 bases and J shed 0 bases, with 4 bases lying between them. Germline lookup yields CDR1 LNHDA and CDR2 SQIVND (reference sequence).